A selection of T cell receptor beta chains follows, all from one sample in a study of molecular identifiers for immune sequencing clone quantification. TCRdb itself ran the PCR reads through MiXCR, one entry per CDR3 protein. The table lists more than 550,000 distinct CDR3 sequences, about 25% of them singletons. The sequenced sample was naive CD8+ T cells from blood, with Jurkat cell RNA spiked in. All receptors derive from a human donor in good health. Some libraries in this study had Jurkat cell RNA spiked in. Each CDR3 is given with its conserved first and last residue. The order of the fields is J gene, clone size, D gene, V gene, CDR3 protein, CDR3 DNA. The D gene is left open where the match is weak. Some rows mark clone size as missing; the rest say once, few, many or name a class of expanded clone.

TRBJ1-5	few	-	TRBV12-3/TRBV12-4	CASSMSGLIGQPQHF	TGTGCCAGCAGCATGTCGGGGTTAATAGGTCAGCCCCAGCATTTT
TRBJ2-7	-	-	TRBV4-3	CASSQERIGRMGTYEQYF	TGCGCCAGCAGCCAAGAAAGGATAGGAAGGATGGGGACCTACGAGCAGTACTTC
TRBJ2-7	few	TRBD2	TRBV12-3/TRBV12-4	CASNVAGAGYEQYF	TGTGCCAGCAATGTAGCGGGAGCGGGCTACGAGCAGTACTTC
TRBJ2-5	-	TRBD2	TRBV12-3/TRBV12-4	CASSGLAGGPNSETQYF	TGTGCCAGCAGCGGACTAGCGGGAGGACCGAATTCAGAGACCCAGTACTTC
TRBJ2-3	many	-	TRBV20-1	CSARGTLTDTQYF	TGCAGTGCTAGAGGGACGTTAACAGATACGCAGTATTTT
TRBJ2-7	-	-	TRBV7-3	CASSPPATPPFPYEQYF	TGTGCCAGCAGTCCACCGGCCACGCCTCCCTTTCCCTACGAGCAGTACTTC
TRBJ1-1	few	-	TRBV4-1	CASSQELTARYTEAFF	TGCGCCAGCAGCCAAGAGTTGACGGCGAGGTACACTGAAGCTTTCTTT
TRBJ1-5	many	-	TRBV5-1	CASSPNPYSNQPQHF	TGCGCCAGCAGCCCCAACCCTTATAGCAATCAGCCCCAGCATTTT
TRBJ1-4	few	-	TRBV20-1	CSASSGRDGEKLFF	TGCAGTGCTAGTTCTGGCAGGGATGGTGAAAAACTGTTTTTT
TRBJ2-2	-	-	TRBV7-9	CAIDKANTWELFF	TGTGCCATAGACAAAGCGAACACCTGGGAGCTGTTTTTT
TRBJ2-7	few	-	TRBV27	CASSFLDKTYEQYF	TGTGCCAGCAGTTTCTTGGACAAGACCTACGAGCAGTACTTC
TRBJ2-1	few	-	TRBV4-3	CASSQVSGNSYNEQFF	TGCGCCAGCAGCCAAGTCTCGGGAAACTCCTACAATGAGCAGTTCTTC
TRBJ1-1	few	-	TRBV9	CASSVSSMNTEAFF	TGTGCCAGCAGCGTATCCTCAATGAACACTGAAGCTTTCTTT
TRBJ1-1	-	TRBD1	TRBV2	CARGTGEPVVNTEAFF	TGTGCCAGAGGGACAGGGGAACCTGTAGTGAACACTGAAGCTTTCTTT
TRBJ2-7	many	-	TRBV7-9	CASSRLRVASSHEQYF	TGTGCCAGCAGCCGCTTGAGAGTAGCCAGTTCCCACGAGCAGTACTTC
TRBJ1-1	many	-	TRBV4-2	CASSQELGMGNTEAFF	TGTGCCAGCAGCCAAGAGCTGGGGATGGGAAACACTGAAGCTTTCTTT
TRBJ2-7	few	TRBD1	TRBV12-3/TRBV12-4	CASSPGQGYHEQYF	TGTGCCAGCAGTCCAGGACAGGGTTACCACGAGCAGTACTTC
TRBJ1-3	many	-	TRBV3-1	CASSQDSSGNTIYF	TGTGCCAGCAGTCAGGACAGCTCTGGAAACACCATATATTTT
TRBJ1-5	-	-	TRBV11-2	CASSLVDTGNQPQHF	TGTGCCAGCAGCTTAGTGGATACAGGCAATCAGCCCCAGCATTTT
TRBJ2-2	few	-	TRBV6-5	CASSYQDSTGELFF	TGTGCCAGCAGTTACCAGGACAGCACCGGGGAGCTGTTTTTT
TRBJ2-1	-	TRBD1	TRBV7-6	CASSTLTGGDLNEQFF	TGTGCCAGCAGCACATTGACAGGGGGCGATCTCAATGAGCAGTTCTTC
TRBJ2-7	-	-	TRBV7-7	CASSFLGDSNYEQYF	TGTGCTAGCAGCTTTCTTGGGGACTCGAACTACGAGCAGTACTTC
TRBJ2-7	-	TRBD2	TRBV6-5	CASSEGSGSRYEQYF	TGTGCCAGCAGCGAGGGTAGCGGGAGTAGGTACGAGCAGTACTTC
TRBJ2-6	many	-	TRBV21-1	CASSAQGSGANVLTF	TGTGCCAGCAGCGCCCAGGGATCTGGGGCCAACGTCCTGACTTTC
TRBJ2-1	few	TRBD2	TRBV19	CASMAISGGFHNEQFF	TGTGCCAGTATGGCAATTAGCGGGGGGTTCCACAATGAGCAGTTCTTC
TRBJ1-2	-	-	TRBV27	CASKEGQTNYGYTF	TGTGCCAGCAAAGAAGGACAGACTAACTATGGCTACACCTTC
TRBJ2-2	many	TRBD2	TRBV7-2	CASSLGGANTGELFF	TGTGCCAGCAGCCTTGGGGGGGCGAACACCGGGGAGCTGTTTTTT
TRBJ2-7	many	-	TRBV29-1	CSVVGGGVEQYF	TGCAGCGTCGTAGGAGGGGGAGTCGAGCAGTACTTC
TRBJ2-1	many	-	TRBV7-2	CASTPRQFF	TGTGCCAGCACCCCCCGGCAGTTCTTC
TRBJ2-2	few	TRBD1	TRBV11-3	CASSPWTGNTGELFF	TGTGCCAGCAGCCCTTGGACAGGGAACACCGGGGAGCTGTTTTTT
TRBJ1-1	-	-	TRBV10-3	CAISESKQEAFF	TGTGCCATCAGTGAGTCGAAACAGGAAGCTTTCTTT
TRBJ2-7	many	-	TRBV7-9	CASSPRDLKYEQYF	TGTGCCAGCAGCCCGAGGGACCTTAAATACGAGCAGTACTTC
TRBJ2-1	-	-	TRBV20-1	CSAPDLPSVNEQFF	TGCAGTGCTCCGGACCTGCCTTCGGTCAATGAGCAGTTCTTC
TRBJ2-5	many	TRBD1	TRBV7-2	CASSFRDRGLETQYF	TGTGCCAGCAGCTTCCGGGACAGGGGGCTGGAGACCCAGTACTTC
TRBJ2-3	-	TRBD1	TRBV9	CASSGAGTGITDTQYF	TGTGCCAGCAGCGGAGCCGGGACAGGGATAACAGATACGCAGTATTTT